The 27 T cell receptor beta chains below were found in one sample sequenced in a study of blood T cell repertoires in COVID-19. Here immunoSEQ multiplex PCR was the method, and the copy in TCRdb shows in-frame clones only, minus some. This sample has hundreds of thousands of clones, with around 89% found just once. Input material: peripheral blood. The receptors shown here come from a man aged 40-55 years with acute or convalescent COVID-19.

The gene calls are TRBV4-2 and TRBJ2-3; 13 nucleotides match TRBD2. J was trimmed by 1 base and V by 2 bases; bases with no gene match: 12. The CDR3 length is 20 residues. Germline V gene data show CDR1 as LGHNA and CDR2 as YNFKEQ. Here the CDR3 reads CASSQSGLAGVFGGTDTQYF. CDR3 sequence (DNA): TGTGCCAGCAGCCAATCCGGACTAGCGGGGGTCTTCGGGGGCACAGATACGCAGTATTTT.

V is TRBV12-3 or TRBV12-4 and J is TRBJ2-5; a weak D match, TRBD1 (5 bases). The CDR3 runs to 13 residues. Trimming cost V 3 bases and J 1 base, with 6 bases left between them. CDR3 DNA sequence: TGTGCCAGCAGTTTTACAGGCCAAGAGACCCAGTACTTC. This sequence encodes CASSFTGQETQYF.

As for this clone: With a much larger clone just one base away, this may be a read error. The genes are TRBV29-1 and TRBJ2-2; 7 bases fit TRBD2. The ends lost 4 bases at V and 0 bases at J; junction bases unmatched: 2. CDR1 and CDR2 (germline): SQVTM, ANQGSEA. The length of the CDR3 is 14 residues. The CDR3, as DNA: TGCAGCGTTGCGCTAGCGGCGAACACCGGGGAGCTGTTTTTT. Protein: CSVALAANTGELFF.

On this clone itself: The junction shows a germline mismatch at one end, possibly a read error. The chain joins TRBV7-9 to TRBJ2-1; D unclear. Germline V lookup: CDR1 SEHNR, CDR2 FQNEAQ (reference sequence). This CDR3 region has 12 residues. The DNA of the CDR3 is TGTGCCAGCAGCTTAGGGCTAGTTGAGAAGTTCTTC. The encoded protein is CASSLGLVEKFF.

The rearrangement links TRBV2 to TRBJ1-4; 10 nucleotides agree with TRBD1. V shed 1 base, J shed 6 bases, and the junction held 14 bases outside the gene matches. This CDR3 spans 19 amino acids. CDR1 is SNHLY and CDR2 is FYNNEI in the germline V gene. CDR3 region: CASSEVFGTGALKDEKLFF. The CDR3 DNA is TGTGCCAGCAGTGAAGTCTTCGGGACAGGGGCCCTAAAAGATGAAAAACTGTTTTTT.

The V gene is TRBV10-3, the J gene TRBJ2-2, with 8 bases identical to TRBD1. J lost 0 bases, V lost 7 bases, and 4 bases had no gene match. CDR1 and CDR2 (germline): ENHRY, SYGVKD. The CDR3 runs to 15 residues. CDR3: CAIMGTGTNTGELFF. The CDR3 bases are TGTGCCATCATGGGGACAGGAACGAACACCGGGGAGCTGTTTTTT.

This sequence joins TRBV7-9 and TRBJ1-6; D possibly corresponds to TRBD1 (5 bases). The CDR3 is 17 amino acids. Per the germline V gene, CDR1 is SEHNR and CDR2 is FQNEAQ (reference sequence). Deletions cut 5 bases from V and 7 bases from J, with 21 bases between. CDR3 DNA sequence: TGTGCCAGCAGCAAGCTACTGGATACCAAGGGGAATTCACCCCTCCACTTT. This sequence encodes CASSKLLDTKGNSPLHF. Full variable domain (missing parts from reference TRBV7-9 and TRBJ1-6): DTGVSQNPRHKITKRGQNVTFRCDPISEHNRLYWYRQTLGQGPEFLTYFQNEAQLEKSRLLSDRFSAERPKGSFSTLEIQRTEQGDSAMYLCASSKLLDTKGNSPLHFGNGTRLTVT.

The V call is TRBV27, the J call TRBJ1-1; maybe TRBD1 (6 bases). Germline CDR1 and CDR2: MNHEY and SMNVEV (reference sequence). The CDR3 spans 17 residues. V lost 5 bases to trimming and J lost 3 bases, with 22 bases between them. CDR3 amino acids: CASSQDPGHSVDTEAFF. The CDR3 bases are TGTGCCAGCAGTCAAGACCCGGGACATAGTGTAGACACTGAAGCTTTCTTT.

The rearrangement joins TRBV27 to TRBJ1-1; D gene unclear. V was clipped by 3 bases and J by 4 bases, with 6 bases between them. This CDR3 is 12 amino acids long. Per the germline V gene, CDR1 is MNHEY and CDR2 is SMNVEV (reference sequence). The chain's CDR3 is CASSFKSTEAFF. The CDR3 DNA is TGTGCCAGCAGTTTTAAGAGCACTGAAGCTTTCTTT.

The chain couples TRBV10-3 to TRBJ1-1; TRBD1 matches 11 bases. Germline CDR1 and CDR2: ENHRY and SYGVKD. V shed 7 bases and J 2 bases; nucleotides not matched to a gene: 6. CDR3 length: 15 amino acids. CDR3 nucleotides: TGTGCCATCAACGGGGACAGGGGGGTCAACACTGAAGCTTTCTTT. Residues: CAINGDRGVNTEAFF.

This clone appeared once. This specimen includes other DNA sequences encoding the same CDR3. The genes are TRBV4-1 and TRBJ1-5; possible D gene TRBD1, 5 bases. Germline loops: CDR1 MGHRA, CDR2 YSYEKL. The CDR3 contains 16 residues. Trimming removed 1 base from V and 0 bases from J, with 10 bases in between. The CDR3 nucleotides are TGCGCCAGCAGCCAAGGGAGGGGTTATAGCAATCAGCCCCAGCATTTT. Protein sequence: CASSQGRGYSNQPQHF.

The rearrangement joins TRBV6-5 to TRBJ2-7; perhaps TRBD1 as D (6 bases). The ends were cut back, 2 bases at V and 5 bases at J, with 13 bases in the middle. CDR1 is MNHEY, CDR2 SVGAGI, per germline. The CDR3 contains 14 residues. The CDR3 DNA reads TGTGCCAGCAGTTACACTAATGGGGGCCACGAGCAGTACTTC. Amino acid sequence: CASSYTNGGHEQYF.

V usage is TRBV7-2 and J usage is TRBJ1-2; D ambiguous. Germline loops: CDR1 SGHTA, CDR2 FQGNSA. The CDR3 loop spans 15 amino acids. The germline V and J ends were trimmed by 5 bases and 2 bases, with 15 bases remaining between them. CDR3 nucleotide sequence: TGTGCCAGCAGCCCCTACCGGGTACGAAACTATGGCTACACCTTC. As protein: CASSPYRVRNYGYTF.

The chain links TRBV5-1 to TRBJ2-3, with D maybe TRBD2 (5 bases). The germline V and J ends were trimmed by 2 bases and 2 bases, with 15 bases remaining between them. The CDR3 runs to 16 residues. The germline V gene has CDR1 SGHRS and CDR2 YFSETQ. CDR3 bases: TGCGCCAGCAGCTTTTTGGCGGGCCTAATCACAGATACGCAGTATTTT. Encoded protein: CASSFLAGLITDTQYF.

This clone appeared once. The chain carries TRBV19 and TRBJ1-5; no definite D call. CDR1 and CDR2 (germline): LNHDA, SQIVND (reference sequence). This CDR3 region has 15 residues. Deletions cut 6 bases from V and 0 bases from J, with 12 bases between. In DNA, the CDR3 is TGTGCCAGTAGGGCAGGAACTTATAGCAATCAGCCCCAGCATTTT. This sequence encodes CASRAGTYSNQPQHF.

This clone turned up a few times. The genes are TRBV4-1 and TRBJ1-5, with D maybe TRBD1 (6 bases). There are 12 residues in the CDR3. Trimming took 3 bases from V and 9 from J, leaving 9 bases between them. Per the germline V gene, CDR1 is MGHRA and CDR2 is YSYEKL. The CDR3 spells CASSQGAWPQHF. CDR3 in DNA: TGCGCCAGCAGCCAGGGGGCATGGCCCCAGCATTTT.

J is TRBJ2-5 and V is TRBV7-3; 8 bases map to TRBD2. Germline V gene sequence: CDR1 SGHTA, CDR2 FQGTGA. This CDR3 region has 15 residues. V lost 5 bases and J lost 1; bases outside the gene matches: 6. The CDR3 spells CASSHRGGPQETQYF. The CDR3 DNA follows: TGTGCCAGCAGCCACCGGGGGGGGCCCCAAGAGACCCAGTACTTC.

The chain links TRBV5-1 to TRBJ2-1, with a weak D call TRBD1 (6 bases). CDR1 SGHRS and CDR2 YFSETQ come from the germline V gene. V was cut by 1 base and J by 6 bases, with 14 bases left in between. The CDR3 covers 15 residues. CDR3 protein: CASSLQQGVGNEQFF. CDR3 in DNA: TGCGCCAGCAGCTTGCAACAGGGAGTAGGCAATGAGCAGTTCTTC.

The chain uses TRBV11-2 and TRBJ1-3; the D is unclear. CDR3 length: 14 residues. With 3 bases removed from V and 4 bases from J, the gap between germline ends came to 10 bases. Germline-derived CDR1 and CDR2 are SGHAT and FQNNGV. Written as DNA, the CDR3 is TGTGCCAGCAGCTTGAGGGCAGTAGGAAACACCATATATTTT. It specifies CASSLRAVGNTIYF.

The CDR3 spells CASSLVRGRDEQYF. The CDR3 region has the DNA TGTGCCAGCAGCTTAGTAAGGGGGCGGGACGAGCAGTACTTC. The chain employs TRBV11-2 and TRBJ2-7, with TRBD1 identical over 7 bases. The V gene end was trimmed by 1 base and the J gene end by 5 bases; junction bases not matched to a gene: 5. This CDR3 contains 14 residues. Germline V gene lookup returns CDR1 SGHAT and CDR2 FQNNGV.

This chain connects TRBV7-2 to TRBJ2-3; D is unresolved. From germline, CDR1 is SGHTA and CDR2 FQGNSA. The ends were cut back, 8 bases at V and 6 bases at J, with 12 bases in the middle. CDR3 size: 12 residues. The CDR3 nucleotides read TGTGCCAGCGGAAGATGGGCGGATACGCAGTATTTT. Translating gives CASGRWADTQYF.

The CDR3 here is CASSPLTGTVNYEQYF. CDR3 bases: TGTGCCAGCAGCCCATTAACCGGGACAGTGAACTACGAGCAGTACTTC. This chain joins TRBV4-2 and TRBJ2-7; 7 bases map to TRBD1. CDR3 length: 16 residues. Trimming took 4 bases from V and 3 from J; bases not matched to a gene: 12. Germline-derived CDR1 and CDR2 are LGHNA and YNFKEQ.

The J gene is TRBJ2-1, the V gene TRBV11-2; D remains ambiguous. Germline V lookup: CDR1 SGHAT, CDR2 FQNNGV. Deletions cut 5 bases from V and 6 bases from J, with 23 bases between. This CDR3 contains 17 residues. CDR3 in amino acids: CASSPLEYWADRNEQFF. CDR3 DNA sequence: TGTGCCAGCAGCCCCCTCGAATATTGGGCAGACCGCAATGAGCAGTTCTTC.

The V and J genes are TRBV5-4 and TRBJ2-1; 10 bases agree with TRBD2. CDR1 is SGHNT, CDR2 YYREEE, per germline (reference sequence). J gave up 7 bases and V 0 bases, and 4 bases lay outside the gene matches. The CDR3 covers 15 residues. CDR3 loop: CASSLASGGGNEQFF. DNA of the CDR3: TGTGCCAGCAGCTTGGCTAGCGGGGGAGGGAATGAGCAGTTCTTC.

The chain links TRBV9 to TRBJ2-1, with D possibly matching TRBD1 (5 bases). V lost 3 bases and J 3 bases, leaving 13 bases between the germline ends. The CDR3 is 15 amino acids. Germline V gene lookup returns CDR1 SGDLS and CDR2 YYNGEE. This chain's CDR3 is CASSGRWTSYNEQFF. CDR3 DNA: TGTGCCAGCAGCGGTCGGTGGACAAGCTACAATGAGCAGTTCTTC.

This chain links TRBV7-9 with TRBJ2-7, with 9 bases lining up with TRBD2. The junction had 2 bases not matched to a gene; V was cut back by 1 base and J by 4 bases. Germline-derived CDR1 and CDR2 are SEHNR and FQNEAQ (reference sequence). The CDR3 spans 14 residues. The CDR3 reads CASSLGLAVYEQYF. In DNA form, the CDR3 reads TGTGCCAGCAGCTTAGGACTAGCGGTTTACGAGCAGTACTTC.

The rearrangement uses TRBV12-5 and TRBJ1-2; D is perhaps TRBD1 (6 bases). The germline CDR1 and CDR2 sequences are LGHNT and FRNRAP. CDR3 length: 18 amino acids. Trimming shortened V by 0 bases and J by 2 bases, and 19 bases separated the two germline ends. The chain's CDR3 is CASGLVIGQGPTNYGYTF. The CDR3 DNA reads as TGTGCTAGTGGTTTGGTAATAGGGCAGGGGCCCACAAACTATGGCTACACCTTC.